This T cell receptor beta chain stems from a study of neurological immune-mediated disorders. This clonotype was picked up many times. What it binds is not known. Germline V lookup: CDR1 SNHLY, CDR2 FYNNEI. The V gene end was trimmed by 10 bases and the J gene end by 14 bases; junction bases not matched to a gene: 16. This CDR3 is 14 amino acids long. The time point is: longitudinal time-point 2. Unsorted libraries were derived from 2 million PBMCs stored at -80 C. The cDNA came from 5'RACE, which used 10-nucleotide random UMIs. From 15-18 subjects, every sequencing run obtained over 200 million TCR-beta sequences. MiXCR, run by TCRdb on the 5' RACE reads, gives a single entry per CDR3 protein. The sample shows roughly 48,000 distinct CDR3 sequences, roughly 14% of them seen only once. The study's findings and limits: HTLV-1-associated myelopathy ranked highest for TCR clonal expansion and multiple sclerosis lowest, beneath healthy controls.

The clonotype was recovered from a male donor with HTLV-1-associated myelopathy (HAM/TSP). Sequenced: PBMCs. V gene TRBV2 combines with J gene TRBJ1-6; 8 bases agree with TRBD1. The CDR3 sequence: CATLGTGANRALHF. CDR3 DNA: TGTGCCACCCTAGGGACAGGAGCTAATCGGGCCCTCCACTTT.